Given below is one TCR beta chain in context. Its antigen is undetermined. Trimming shortened V by 5 bases and J by 3 bases, and 17 bases separated the two germline ends. Per germline, CDR1 MDHEN and CDR2 SYDVKM. This CDR3 has 16 amino acids. 13 Jbeta primers and 60 Vbeta primers were used for the PCR. Using immunoSEQ multiplex PCR, the repertoire was profiled, and TCRdb retains in-frame clones only, with some absent. The repertoire consists of under 70,000 clones, with 55% to 80% occurring once and the leading ten covering approximately 2.2%. This sample is drawn from a study of cytomegalovirus exposure and HLA in healthy donors. About the research overall: Of over 300 genotyped donors, more than 75% clustered with self-reported Caucasian donors. Overall study findings and caveats: Researchers had no immune exposure information except CMV serostatus available. In a later analysis, HLA-associated beta chains showed higher expansion and lower generation probabilities than comparable chains. The likely origin of a cluster of highly shared sequence variants was a sequencing artifact.

The TCR comes from a woman in her twenties or thirties in good health and CMV-seronegative. V usage is TRBV28 and J usage is TRBJ1-5; maybe TRBD1 (6 bases). The specimen was PBMCs. This CDR3 is CASSPEDSRFNQPQHF. CDR3 nucleotide sequence: TGTGCCAGCAGTCCTGAGGACAGCCGCTTCAATCAGCCCCAGCATTTT.